This T cell receptor (beta chain) comes out of a study of blood T cell repertoires in COVID-19. Study-level background: Whether acute or convalescent, the COVID-19 samples came from the United States, Italy and Spain.

V shed 6 bases and J shed 0 bases, with 13 bases lying between them. This CDR3 is 15 amino acids long. CDR1 is SGHRS, CDR2 YFSETQ, per germline. Those enrolled, adults aged 18 to 89 years, came from around 24 US areas. The study counted Cohort 3 donors as recovered given two negative PCRs, clearance, or symptom resolution. Original methodology: Researchers report that nucleated cell counts were estimated from reference gene primer amplification. TCRdb's copy holds only in-frame clones and misses some; the assay was immunoSEQ multiplex PCR. V and J calls and clone size are as listed in that table; D and trimming were resolved from the DNA. The sample consists of around 300,000 clones, 89% of them appearing once.

The clonotype was recovered from a woman in her thirties or forties who had recovered from COVID-19. The source material was PBMCs or T cells enriched from blood (not recorded which). The chain joins TRBV5-1 to TRBJ2-1; possibly TRBD2 for D (6 bases). CDR3 sequence (DNA): TGCGCCAGCACGCTAGCGAGTAGCTCCTACAATGAGCAGTTCTTC. Its translation is CASTLASSSYNEQFF.